Listed here are 19 T cell receptor beta chains from one sample, sequenced in a study of T cells after yellow fever vaccination. TCRdb called the 5' RACE reads again in MiXCR, with one record for every CDR3 protein. The data show roughly 32,000 distinct CDR3 sequences, about 6.3% seen once. The sample was PBMCs, either bulk or a sorted T-cell subset (CD4+, CD8+, memory, or dextramer-sorted; not recorded which), taken on the day of the first yellow fever vaccination. Receptors originate from a man between 18 and 35 years old who received the YFV17D yellow fever vaccine.

This clonotype was picked up many times. The chain combines TRBV7-2 with TRBJ1-4, with TRBD1 matching 8 bases. CDR3 length equals 15 residues. The J segment lost 8 bases and the V segment lost 5 bases, leaving 10 bases of the junction unmatched. The germline V gene has CDR1 SGHTA and CDR2 FQGNSA. In DNA form, the CDR3 reads TGTGCCAGCAGCGGACAGGGTTCCTCTTACGAAAAACTGTTTTTT. Encoded protein: CASSGQGSSYEKLFF.

The table lists this clonotype with a few counts. The CDR3 reads CSARGNDEKLFF. The CDR3 DNA is TGCAGTGCTCGGGGCAACGACGAAAAACTGTTTTTT. V and J are TRBV20-1 and TRBJ1-4, with a possible D match to TRBD1 (5 bases). The CDR3 extends over 12 amino acids. Germline V gene sequence: CDR1 DFQATT, CDR2 SNEGSKA (reference sequence). V gave up 5 bases and J gave up 8 bases, with 12 bases separating them.

This clonotype appeared many times. The V call is TRBV7-2, the J call TRBJ1-6; D is possibly TRBD1 (6 bases). The CDR3 loop spans 15 amino acids. The germline V and J ends were trimmed by 0 bases and 5 bases, with 8 bases remaining between them. CDR1 and CDR2 (germline): SGHTA, FQGNSA. DNA of the CDR3: TGTGCCAGCAGCTTAGCAGGGGGAAATAATTCACCCCTCCACTTT. This encodes CASSLAGGNNSPLHF.

As DNA, the CDR3 is TGTGCCAGCCGATTCGACAGGGGCACAGATACGCAGTATTTT. This sequence encodes CASRFDRGTDTQYF. J is TRBJ2-3 and V is TRBV5-4, with TRBD1 matching over 7 bases. The V and J ends lost 7 bases and 1 base, in that order; junction bases with no gene match: 6. The CDR3 totals 14 residues. The V gene's germline CDR1 is SGHNT and CDR2 YYREEE (reference sequence).

This clonotype was observed at least ten times. In DNA form, the CDR3 reads TGTGCCAGCAGCTTAAGGGGAAGCGGGGGGGCGAACACCGGGGAGCTGTTTTTT. It is translated as CASSLRGSGGANTGELFF. The chain couples TRBV11-2 to TRBJ2-2, with 10 bases lining up with TRBD2. Losses at the gene ends were 2 bases for V and 0 bases for J; bases not matched to a gene: 6. Germline lookup yields CDR1 SGHAT and CDR2 FQNNGV. This CDR3 has 18 amino acids.

This clonotype came up many times. The rearrangement joins TRBV7-2 to TRBJ1-2; D is perhaps TRBD1 (5 bases). Germline-derived CDR1 and CDR2 are SGHTA and FQGNSA. Between the trimmed V and J ends, which lost 4 bases and 8 bases, there was a span of 14 bases. CDR3 length: 13 residues. CDR3 DNA sequence: TGTGCCAGCAGCTCGACAGCCGGAGGAGGCTACACCTTC. This translates into CASSSTAGGGYTF.

This clonotype came up many times. The V gene is TRBV12-3 or TRBV12-4, the J gene TRBJ2-7, with TRBD2 matching 7 bases. V was clipped by 6 bases and J by 4 bases; unmatched bases: 3. The CDR3 is 12 amino acids. Here the CDR3 DNA reads TGTGCCAGCAGCCGCGGGAGTTACGAGCAGTACGTC. Its translation: CASSRGSYEQYV.

This clonotype was observed a handful of times. This sequence joins TRBV10-3 and TRBJ2-3; 10 bases align to TRBD1. The CDR3 loop spans 15 amino acids. The trim removed 6 bases at V and 4 bases at J, leaving 7 bases unmatched. Germline V gene sequence: CDR1 ENHRY, CDR2 SYGVKD. The DNA for the CDR3 is TGTGCCATCAGCTCCCGGGACAGGGGTGCAGATACGCAGTATTTT. Translating it yields CAISSRDRGADTQYF.

Ten or more counts support this clonotype. V and J are TRBV12-3 or TRBV12-4 and TRBJ1-5, with 7 nucleotides matching TRBD1. The V and J ends lost 5 bases and 3 bases, in that order; junction bases with no gene match: 4. This CDR3 region has 14 residues. CDR3 residues: CASSRDSSNQPQHF. CDR3 DNA sequence: TGTGCCAGCAGTCGGGACAGTTCCAATCAGCCCCAGCATTTT.

The J gene is TRBJ1-2, the V gene TRBV5-1, with D possibly being TRBD1 (5 bases). Germline V CDR1 and CDR2: SGHRS, YFSETQ. V lost 4 bases to trimming and J lost 3 bases, with 13 bases between them. The CDR3 consists of 14 residues. CDR3 DNA sequence: TGCGCCAGCAGCCTCCCGGGGGGGGACTATGGCTACACCTTC. Protein sequence: CASSLPGGDYGYTF.

This clonotype was observed many times. The chain has TRBV7-9 and TRBJ1-3; no reliable D call. Between the trimmed V and J ends, which lost 0 bases and 8 bases, there was a span of 14 bases. The CDR3 runs 15 residues. Germline CDR1 is SEHNR and CDR2 is FQNEAQ (reference sequence). The CDR3 DNA is TGTGCCAGCAGCTTAGCCCAGACGGAGCGGGACACCATATATTTT. It specifies CASSLAQTERDTIYF.

This clonotype was detected a few times. This sequence joins TRBV19 and TRBJ1-2; no clear D. In germline, CDR1 is LNHDA, CDR2 SQIVND (reference sequence). With 0 bases removed from V and 5 bases from J, the gap between germline ends came to 7 bases. The CDR3 loop spans 13 amino acids. The CDR3 DNA is TGTGCCAGTAGTATAGACGATGGATATGGCTACACCTTC. The encoded protein is CASSIDDGYGYTF. The variable domain in full, with the rest retrieved from reference TRBV19 and TRBJ1-2, is DGGITQSPKYLFRKEGQNVTLSCEQNLNHDAMYWYRQDPGQGLRLIYYSQIVNDFQKGDIAEGYSVSREKKESFPLTVTSAQKNPTAFYLCASSIDDGYGYTFGSGTRLTVV.

This clonotype occurred many times. This chain connects TRBV19 to TRBJ2-5; D is unclear. Germline CDR1 LNHDA, CDR2 SQIVND (reference sequence). The CDR3 runs 12 residues. The V gene lost 5 bases and the J gene lost 2 bases, with 6 bases spanning the gap. The chain's CDR3 is CASSPRQETQYF. As DNA, the CDR3 is TGTGCCAGTAGTCCACGGCAAGAGACCCAGTACTTC.

This clonotype has at least ten counts. The chain links TRBV7-9 to TRBJ1-2; D may be TRBD1 (5 bases). V dropped 3 bases and J dropped 7 bases, with 12 bases sitting between them. The CDR3 spans 13 residues. Germline V gives CDR1 SEHNR, CDR2 FQNEAQ (reference sequence). CDR3 in amino acids: CASSLAGTAGYTF. The CDR3 bases are TGTGCCAGCAGCTTGGCAGGGACGGCTGGCTACACCTTC.

The sample holds a few counts of this clonotype. The DNA of the CDR3 is TGTGCCAGCAGTCGAGAACTGAACACTGAAGCTTTCTTT. Encoded protein: CASSRELNTEAFF. The chain is built from TRBV2 and TRBJ1-1, with D unclear. The V end was cut by 5 bases, the J end by 0 bases, with 7 bases between. The CDR3 runs to 13 residues. Germline CDR1 and CDR2: SNHLY and FYNNEI.

In its sample, this clonotype was seen many times. The chain carries TRBV29-1 and TRBJ1-1; D possibly corresponds to TRBD1 (6 bases). V shed 7 bases and J shed 2 bases, with 8 bases lying between them. The CDR3 contains 11 residues. Germline V lookup: CDR1 SQVTM, CDR2 ANQGSEA. CDR3 DNA: TGCAGCGCAGGGGTAAACACTGAAGCTTTCTTT. Its protein is CSAGVNTEAFF.

This clonotype was recorded many times. The chain joins TRBV20-1 to TRBJ2-4, with D maybe TRBD2 (6 bases). Germline CDR1 is DFQATT and CDR2 is SNEGSKA (reference sequence). This CDR3 is built from 13 residues. V was shortened by 6 bases and J by 1 base, with 10 bases between the two germline ends. In DNA form, the CDR3 reads TGCAGTGCCGGCCGGGGGGCCAAAAACATTCAGTACTTC. Translation: CSAGRGAKNIQYF.

This clonotype appeared many times. The rearrangement uses TRBV19 and TRBJ2-1; 8 positions match TRBD2. CDR3 length: 15 amino acids. The V gene end was trimmed by 6 bases and the J gene end by 7 bases; junction bases not matched to a gene: 11. Germline-derived CDR1 and CDR2 are LNHDA and SQIVND (reference sequence). The CDR3 loop reads CASSRGAGGFNEQFF. The CDR3, as DNA: TGTGCCAGTAGCAGAGGCGCGGGGGGTTTTAATGAGCAGTTCTTC. The full variable domain, its missing parts supplied by reference TRBV19 and TRBJ2-1, is DGGITQSPKYLFRKEGQNVTLSCEQNLNHDAMYWYRQDPGQGLRLIYYSQIVNDFQKGDIAEGYSVSREKKESFPLTVTSAQKNPTAFYLCASSRGAGGFNEQFFGPGTRLTVL.

This clonotype was picked up many times. The chain joins TRBV20-1 to TRBJ1-1, with D perhaps matching TRBD1 (5 bases). Germline CDR1 and CDR2: DFQATT and SNEGSKA (reference sequence). V lost 7 bases and J lost 3, with 15 bases in between. This CDR3 is 13 amino acids long. The CDR3: CSGDEGAYTEAFF. CDR3 coding DNA: TGCAGTGGGGATGAAGGGGCGTACACTGAAGCTTTCTTT.